The present entry profiles one T cell receptor beta chain with its context. The record originates from a study of blood T cell repertoires in COVID-19. Whole-study context: Researchers got acute and convalescent COVID-19 samples from the United States, Italy and Spain. PBMCs, B-cell-depleted T cells, or T cells were the source of the cDNA or gDNA that made up the material.

Sequencing was performed with immunoSEQ multiplex PCR; in TCRdb, only in-frame clones are kept and a portion is missing. The sample has tens of thousands of clones, approximately 87% seen once; the top ten hold 7% to 9%. This CDR3 is built from 14 residues. Germline V gives CDR1 KGHSH, CDR2 LQKENI. V lost 0 bases to trimming and J lost 3 bases, with 8 bases between them. The source is a human donor with acute or convalescent COVID-19. The donor label of this sample is uncertain. The sequenced sample was peripheral blood. V and J are TRBV18 and TRBJ1-1; D is possibly TRBD1 (5 bases). CDR3 loop: CASSPPSGDTEAFF. CDR3 coding DNA: TGTGCCAGCTCACCACCCTCGGGGGACACTGAAGCTTTCTTT.